This is a list of T cell receptor beta chains from one sample in a study of blood T cell repertoires in COVID-19. Assay used: immunoSEQ multiplex PCR; TCRdb lists only in-frame clones, some missing. The table records some 120,000 clones, more than 75% of them present only once. Sequenced sample: peripheral blood. All receptors come from a man aged 35 to 55 with acute or convalescent COVID-19. The CDR3 runs from the conserved cysteine through the conserved F or W. D genes are given only for firm matches. Size is stated for part of the rows, as once, few or many counts, or as a class when the clone is expanded.

v_gene,d_gene,j_gene,abundance,CDR3aa,CDR3nt
TRBV18,NA,TRBJ2-3,NA,CASSPDRQTDTQYF,TGTGCCAGCTCACCAGACAGACAGACAGATACGCAGTATTTT
TRBV5-4,TRBD2,TRBJ2-1,NA,CASSLAGLADTNEQFF,TGTGCCAGCAGCTTGGCCGGACTAGCAGATACCAATGAGCAGTTCTTC
TRBV4-3,NA,TRBJ1-1,once,CASSRTVWNTEAFF,TGCGCCAGCAGCCGGACAGTTTGGAACACTGAAGCTTTCTTT
TRBV7-2,NA,TRBJ2-1,NA,CASSLGLASYNEQFF,TGTGCCAGCAGCTTAGGGCTAGCGAGTTACAATGAGCAGTTCTTC
TRBV19,TRBD2,TRBJ2-2,NA,CASSIRTSGGTGELFF,TGTGCCAGTAGTATCCGGACTAGCGGAGGCACCGGGGAGCTGTTTTTT
TRBV5-5,NA,TRBJ1-2,few,CASSLDRRGPGNYGYTF,TGTGCCAGCAGCTTGGATCGTAGGGGCCCCGGAAACTATGGCTACACCTTC
TRBV18,TRBD1,TRBJ1-2,NA,CASSPPTGEGYTF,TGTGCCAGCTCACCACCGACAGGGGAAGGCTACACCTTC
TRBV5-1,TRBD1,TRBJ2-3,NA,CASRPGQGRTDTQYF,TGCGCCAGCAGACCCGGACAGGGGAGAACAGATACGCAGTATTTT
TRBV9,TRBD2,TRBJ2-7,NA,CASSVGTRVPYEQYF,TGTGCCAGCAGCGTAGGGACTAGAGTCCCCTACGAGCAGTACTTC
TRBV6-1,TRBD1,TRBJ2-3,NA,CASSKERTGGGNTDTQYF,TGTGCCAGCAGTAAAGAACGTACAGGGGGCGGTAATACAGATACGCAGTATTTT
TRBV5-1,TRBD2,TRBJ2-7,NA,CASSLSRTSGRGYEQYF,TGCGCCAGCAGTCTGTCCCGGACTAGCGGGAGAGGCTACGAGCAGTACTTC
TRBV7-2,NA,TRBJ1-5,once,CASTSRVGGNQPQHF,TGTGCCAGCACCTCCAGGGTGGGTGGAAATCAGCCCCAGCATTTT
TRBV20-1,TRBD1,TRBJ1-2,NA,CSASLGTVSYGYTF,TGCAGTGCTAGTCTCGGGACAGTGTCCTATGGCTACACCTTC
TRBV4-3,NA,TRBJ1-1,once,CASSRTGNTEAFF,TGCGCCAGCAGCCGAACAGGGAACACTGAAGCTTTCTTT
TRBV2,NA,TRBJ1-3,NA,CASSAEPSGNTIYF,TGTGCCAGCAGCGCAGAACCCTCTGGAAACACCATATATTTT
TRBV5-4,NA,TRBJ2-6,NA,CAYRNPSGANVLTF,TGTGCGTACAGGAACCCCTCTGGGGCCAACGTCCTGACTTTC
TRBV19,NA,TRBJ1-1,few,CASSMNTEAFF,TGTGCCAGTAGCATGAACACTGAAGCTTTCTTT
TRBV14,NA,TRBJ1-2,NA,CASSPLTGYGYTF,TGTGCCAGCAGCCCCTTGACAGGCTATGGCTACACCTTC
TRBV28,TRBD1,TRBJ2-7,NA,CASRVTGGREQYF,TGTGCCAGCAGGGTAACAGGGGGCAGGGAGCAGTACTTC
TRBV7-9,NA,TRBJ2-3,NA,CASSLGQASTDTQYF,TGTGCCAGCAGCTTAGGGCAGGCGTCCACAGATACGCAGTATTTT
TRBV6-5,TRBD1,TRBJ1-2,once,CASTSDRENVYGYTF,TGTGCCAGCACCTCCGACAGGGAGAACGTCTATGGCTACACCTTC
TRBV6-2/TRBV6-3,TRBD2,TRBJ2-7,NA,CASSYGSLAGHEGEQYF,TGTGCCAGCAGTTACGGGTCGTTAGCGGGCCACGAGGGTGAGCAGTACTTC
TRBV10-3,TRBD2,TRBJ2-1,NA,CAISDGTSGYNEQFF,TGTGCCATCAGCGATGGGACTAGCGGGTACAATGAGCAGTTCTTC
TRBV9,TRBD1,TRBJ1-1,NA,CASSVLEQGAEAFF,TGTGCCAGCAGCGTTTTAGAACAGGGGGCTGAAGCTTTCTTT
TRBV9,TRBD1,TRBJ1-1,few,CATGQGTNTEAFF,TGTGCCACGGGACAGGGGACGAACACTGAAGCTTTCTTT
TRBV10-1,NA,TRBJ1-2,NA,CASSEQGEANYGYTF,TGCGCCAGCAGTGAGCAAGGGGAAGCTAACTATGGCTACACCTTC
TRBV6-2/TRBV6-3,NA,TRBJ1-1,NA,CASSSRDTVFQAFF,TGTGCCAGCAGTTCCCGGGACACCGTTTTTCAGGCTTTCTTT
TRBV5-8,TRBD2,TRBJ2-1,few,CASSLRLASSYNEQFF,TGTGCCAGCAGCCTTCGACTAGCGTCCTCCTACAATGAGCAGTTCTTC
TRBV4-3,NA,TRBJ1-1,NA,CASSHETGTTEAFF,TGCGCCAGCAGCCACGAGACGGGAACGACTGAAGCTTTCTTT
TRBV15,TRBD2,TRBJ2-2,NA,CATSRDSGTSSRNTGELFF,TGTGCCACCAGCAGAGATTCAGGGACTAGCTCCCGTAACACCGGGGAGCTGTTTTTT
TRBV3-1/TRBV3-2,TRBD1,TRBJ2-3,once,CASSQADRGRTDTQYF,TGTGCCAGCAGCCAAGCAGACAGGGGTAGGACAGATACGCAGTATTTT
TRBV30,NA,TRBJ2-4,NA,CAWSPRGRVGNIQYF,TGTGCCTGGAGTCCTCGGGGAAGGGTGGGAAACATTCAGTACTTC
TRBV5-1,NA,TRBJ2-5,NA,CASSSRSDGETQYF,TGCGCCAGCAGCTCCCGGAGCGACGGGGAGACCCAGTACTTC
TRBV6-5,TRBD1,TRBJ1-5,NA,CASRRDRTSNQPQHF,TGTGCCAGCAGACGGGACAGAACAAGCAATCAGCCCCAGCATTTT
TRBV9,TRBD2,TRBJ2-1,NA,CASSVVERGYNEQFF,TGTGCCAGCAGCGTGGTCGAGCGGGGTTACAATGAGCAGTTCTTC
TRBV7-3,TRBD2,TRBJ2-2,NA,CASSFSGGALTGELFF,TGTGCCAGCAGCTTTAGCGGGGGGGCACTTACCGGGGAGCTGTTTTTT
TRBV5-6,NA,TRBJ2-3,NA,CASSGNRISTDTQYF,TGTGCCAGCAGCGGCAACAGAATCTCCACAGATACGCAGTATTTT
TRBV15,TRBD2,TRBJ2-1,NA,CATSRLGREHNEQFF,TGTGCCACCAGCAGACTGGGGAGGGAACACAATGAGCAGTTCTTC
TRBV11-2,NA,TRBJ2-5,NA,CASSRDSQETQYF,TGTGCCAGCAGCAGAGACAGCCAAGAGACCCAGTACTTC
TRBV4-1,TRBD1,TRBJ1-2,NA,CASSQDLTGWGQGMYGYTF,TGCGCCAGCAGCCAAGATTTGACGGGATGGGGACAGGGGATGTATGGCTACACCTTC
TRBV7-9,NA,TRBJ1-4,NA,CASSFFGRVEDEKLFF,TGTGCCAGCAGCTTTTTCGGCAGGGTCGAGGACGAAAAACTGTTTTTT
TRBV30,TRBD1,TRBJ1-2,few,CAIHRGTNYGYTF,TGTGCCATTCACAGGGGGACGAACTATGGCTACACCTTC
TRBV30,TRBD2,TRBJ2-3,NA,CAWRLAGADTQYF,TGTGCCTGGAGACTAGCGGGAGCAGATACGCAGTATTTT
TRBV7-2,TRBD2,TRBJ2-7,NA,CASSKRGASYEQYF,TGTGCCAGCAGCAAGCGGGGGGCGTCCTACGAGCAGTACTTC
TRBV14,NA,TRBJ2-7,NA,CAPPYGHIYEQYF,TGTGCCCCCCCCTACGGACATATATACGAGCAGTACTTC
TRBV6-1,NA,TRBJ1-5,NA,CASSEAPGGPQHF,TGTGCCAGCAGTGAAGCGCCGGGGGGGCCCCAGCATTTT
TRBV4-3,NA,TRBJ1-4,NA,CASSQDFAGIEKLFF,TGCGCCAGCAGCCAAGACTTTGCAGGGATCGAAAAACTGTTTTTT
TRBV4-1,TRBD1,TRBJ2-1,NA,CASSLRGTDCYYNEQFF,TGCGCCAGCAGCCTCAGGGGGACAGACTGTTACTACAATGAGCAGTTCTTC
TRBV30,NA,TRBJ1-2,NA,CAWGDIRGYTF,TGTGCCTGGGGGGACATCCGCGGCTACACCTTC
TRBV11-2,TRBD1,TRBJ2-3,NA,CASSLGGQGARDTQYF,TGTGCCAGCAGCTTAGGAGGACAGGGGGCTAGAGATACGCAGTATTTT
TRBV23-1,TRBD1,TRBJ2-5,NA,CASSQFTAGGKETQYF,TGCGCCAGCAGTCAATTCACGGCAGGGGGCAAAGAGACCCAGTACTTC
TRBV24-1,TRBD1,TRBJ2-1,NA,CATSDLGTDEQFF,TGTGCCACCAGTGACCTCGGGACAGACGAGCAGTTCTTC
TRBV14,TRBD1,TRBJ1-5,NA,CASSQGMGQGVPQHF,TGTGCCAGCAGCCAAGGGATGGGACAGGGTGTGCCCCAGCATTTT
TRBV9,NA,TRBJ2-7,NA,CASSKNDRTSYEQYF,TGTGCCAGCTCTAAAAATGACAGGACCTCCTACGAGCAGTACTTC